This TCR beta chain was captured by sequencing in a study of shared clonotypes between healthy human individuals (dated by TCRdb to about 2020). General notes on the study: A few men and a couple of women, aged 18 to 49 years, made up the cohort. The study deeply sequenced blood TCR repertoires of five healthy adults to estimate repertoire size and the extent of clonotype sharing between individuals. For each donor, three plates each were used for CD4 naive and CD4 memory, two plates were used for CD8 naive, and one plate was used for CD8 memory. Each donor's leukapheresis produced roughly between roughly 0.85 and 10 billion PBMCs. To increase sequencing depth and limit assay-specific biases, different laboratories used diverse techniques to prepare libraries and sequence TCR repertoires.

The donors were healthy, HIV-negative adults with no recently reported acute infections or vaccinations. Every donor was a Caucasian adult living in Nashville, Tennessee, USA. CD4+ T cells were enriched by magnetic negative selection, after which naive cells were positively selected on CD45RA and the negative fraction was taken as the memory subset. Blood was obtained by leukapheresis, after which PBMCs were separated by Ficoll-Histopaque density gradient centrifugation and cryopreserved in liquid nitrogen vapor phase. Analytical flow cytometry was used to check the purity and quantity of each magnetically sorted T cell population. Genomic DNA was isolated from every sorted fraction and measured by UV absorbance on a Nanodrop 2000c. Using the deep immunoSEQ assay, TCR CDR3 regions were amplified from genomic DNA by multiplex PCR. Extracted genomic DNA from each cell subset was distributed evenly across all wells of several immunoSEQ 96-well plates, and each plate was treated as a replicate. For sorted subsets, roughly 0.2 ug genomic DNA, equal to tens of thousands of T cell genomes, was loaded into each replicate PCR. Purified libraries were quantified with a Qubit 3.0 fluorometer, sized on a Bioanalyzer 2100, and re-quantified with the KAPA Library Quantification kit. A separate single-read 150-cycle Illumina NextSeq 550 flow cell was used to sequence each immunoSEQ 96-well plate. The study's own analysis went as follows. Because only junctional sequences without quality scores were contained in the immunoSEQ output, filtering matching that applied to full-length reads could not be performed. Sequences were annotated with PyIR, a Python wrapper for IgBLAST v1.9, using IMGT germline references to assign V/J genes and CDR3. Reads with weak V/J assignments (E-value above 1e-6), missing CDR3, stop codons, out-of-frame junctions, or ambiguous translated residues were removed. A V3J clonotype was defined by an identical inferred V gene, J gene, and CDR3 amino acid sequence. The percentage overlap between two repertoires was calculated by dividing the number of shared unique clonotypes by the size of the smaller repertoire. Repertoire richness was assessed with RTK rarefaction, the Chao1 estimator, and Recon v2.1 estimates of unobserved clonotypes. OLGA was used to compute generation probabilities for all TCRbeta clonotypes that the gDNA method yielded from a handful of donors. In its TCRdb copy, this immuneACCESS table keeps in-frame sequences only and misses some clones. Where compared with another copy, unresolved V genes explain less than half of these, and the others have no known cause. V, J and clone size are taken as reported in that table, and D and trimming were inferred from the DNA itself. The sample table records under 600,000 clones; approximately 97% of these occur just once. The ten most abundant clones make up 0.045% to 0.07% of the sample.

With regard to this clone: There is no known antigen for this receptor. Base qualities are not recorded, but no much larger clone differs from it by a single base.

Results the study describes overall, beyond this receptor: When several donors were compared, the shared fraction of clonotypes was around 5% for naive CD4, 3.5% to 4% for naive CD8, 2% to 2.5% for memory CD4, and 0.35% to 0.5% for memory CD8. Based on pairwise subsampling, the degree of clonotype sharing among donors was expected to be affected by sequencing depth. Compared with non-shared clonotypes, clonotypes shared by all four sorted-subset donors had higher generation probabilities. Only blood was sampled, and tissue TCR repertoires likely differ from those in blood. The genetic and exposure-history diversity represented was limited by the small number of donors. Larger estimated clonotype richness was generally found for naive subsets than for memory subsets. Rarefaction of sorted-subset datasets indicated incomplete sequencing despite the large sequencing depth.

Sample: naive CD4+ T cells sorted from blood. The cell subset or site label for this specimen denotes: CD45RA+ positively selected. This clonotype was sampled from a woman aged 30 to 39 in good health.

The DNA sequence reads TGTGCCAGCAGTTTAATGACAGGGTATAGCACAGATACGCAGTATTTT. This gives the protein CASSLMTGYSTDTQYF. This chain joins TRBV28 to TRBJ2-3; 7 bases in between match TRBD1. The germline V gene encodes CDR1 MDHEN and CDR2 SYDVKM. Inclusive of the bounding cysteine and phenylalanine, the CDR3 is 16 residues long. CDR3 DNA is the only sequence kept; it has 48 bases, read in frame from the first base. Germline trimming amounts to 2 bases on V and 0 bases on J, with 5 as the count of junction bases outside the gene matches.